The next 27 T cell receptor beta chains were all read from a single sample in a study of T cell responses to AZD1222 COVID-19 vaccine. TCRdb keeps only in-frame clones here, not all; method: immunoSEQ multiplex PCR. The sample records about 96,000 clones, approximately 88% being singletons. Sequencing used peripheral blood, obtained on day 0 of AZD1222 vaccination. These receptors were taken from an adult in good health.

The chain couples TRBV27 to TRBJ1-4; D is uncertain. V was trimmed by 0 bases and J by 4 bases, leaving 12 bases between them. Germline V CDR1 and CDR2: MNHEY, SMNVEV (reference sequence). This CDR3 has 16 residues. In DNA, the CDR3 is TGTGCCAGCAGTTTATCGGTAGCAGCGGGTAATGAAAAACTGTTTTTT. It translates to CASSLSVAAGNEKLFF.

The chain couples TRBV30 to TRBJ1-3; no definite D call. The CDR3 has 14 residues. The V end was cut by 0 bases, the J end by 1 base, with 7 bases between. The V gene's germline CDR1 is GTSNPN and CDR2 SVGIG (reference sequence). CDR3 sequence: CAWSVTASGNTIYF. CDR3 nucleotide sequence: TGTGCCTGGAGTGTTACAGCTTCTGGAAACACCATATATTTT.

This rearrangement joins TRBV9 to TRBJ2-1; 7 bases match TRBD1. Trimming removed 4 bases from V and 7 bases from J; junction bases left unmatched: 17. The CDR3 has 17 residues. Germline lookup yields CDR1 SGDLS and CDR2 YYNGEE. The CDR3 nucleotides are TGTGCCAGCAGCCGTGTGCCACAGGGGTTAGGGTTGAATGAGCAGTTCTTC. It yields the protein CASSRVPQGLGLNEQFF.

The chain links TRBV7-9 to TRBJ2-7; no reliable D call. In germline, CDR1 is SEHNR, CDR2 FQNEAQ (reference sequence). This CDR3 is 16 amino acids long. V lost 0 bases and J lost 0, with 12 bases in between. CDR3 sequence reads: CASSLALARSSYEQYF. In DNA, the CDR3 is TGTGCCAGCAGCTTAGCGTTGGCTCGAAGCTCCTACGAGCAGTACTTC.

This chain links TRBV4-2 with TRBJ2-7; the match to TRBD1 covers 10 bases. The ends lost 0 bases at V and 6 bases at J; junction bases unmatched: 8. Per germline, CDR1 LGHNA and CDR2 YNFKEQ. CDR3 length: 16 amino acids. DNA for the CDR3: TGTGCCAGCAGCCAAGATAGGGGGACAGGGGCCATCGAGCAGTACTTC. It translates to CASSQDRGTGAIEQYF.

This clone has just a few counts. The chain is built from TRBV19 and TRBJ2-2; D may be TRBD1 (6 bases). The CDR3 runs to 16 residues. From germline, CDR1 is LNHDA and CDR2 SQIVND (reference sequence). V was trimmed by 7 bases and J by 0 bases, leaving 15 bases between them. In DNA form, the CDR3 reads TGTGCCAGTACCCTAAACAGGGCAGCGAACACCGGGGAGCTGTTTTTT. Amino acid sequence: CASTLNRAANTGELFF.

The chain carries TRBV6-5 and TRBJ1-1; the D gene is possibly TRBD1 (6 bases). This CDR3 is 14 amino acids long. Trimming left V 0 bases short and J 9 bases short, with 14 bases between. The germline V gene has CDR1 MNHEY and CDR2 SVGAGI. The DNA for the CDR3 is TGTGCCAGCAGTTACTCGGGGGGGCTAGGGAAAGCTTTCTTT. Translating it yields CASSYSGGLGKAFF.

This chain uses TRBV2 with TRBJ1-3, with D unclear. CDR3 length: 13 amino acids. The V end was cut by 6 bases, the J end by 4 bases, with 10 bases between. Germline-derived CDR1 and CDR2 are SNHLY and FYNNEI. CDR3 residues: CASSQHPGNTIYF. The DNA for the CDR3 is TGTGCCAGCAGCCAGCACCCCGGAAACACCATATATTTT.

This chain uses TRBV6-4 with TRBJ2-2; no clear D. The V end lost 0 bases, the J end lost 4 bases, and 3 bases lay between the germline ends. CDR1 and CDR2 from the germline V gene are MRHNA and SNTAGT. The CDR3 is 13 residues long. The CDR3 spells CASSDSSTGELFF. DNA for the CDR3: TGTGCCAGCAGTGACTCAAGCACCGGGGAGCTGTTTTTT.

CDR3 nucleotide sequence: TGTGCCAGCAGTTACCCCGGGACAGATGGCTACACCTTC. Translation: CASSYPGTDGYTF. The gene calls are TRBV6-5 and TRBJ1-2, with 7 bases fitting TRBD1. V lost 2 bases to trimming and J lost 6 bases; unmatched junction nucleotides: 3. This CDR3 has 13 amino acids. Germline CDR1 reads MNHEY; CDR2 reads SVGAGI.

J is TRBJ1-1 and V is TRBV29-1; no firm D call. Trimming removed 5 bases at V and 1 base at J, with 8 bases between. Germline loops: CDR1 SQVTM, CDR2 ANQGSEA. The CDR3 runs 12 residues. The DNA for the CDR3 is TGCAGCGTTTCAGTAGGGAACACTGAAGCTTTCTTT. This sequence encodes CSVSVGNTEAFF.

The V gene is TRBV29-1, the J gene TRBJ2-7; tentative D call: TRBD1 (5 bases). CDR1 and CDR2 (germline): SQVTM, ANQGSEA. V was shortened by 2 bases and J by 5 bases, with 13 bases between the two germline ends. The CDR3 runs to 13 residues. The CDR3 protein is CSVESGINNEQYF. The CDR3 region has the DNA TGCAGCGTTGAATCAGGGATAAACAACGAGCAGTACTTC.

This clone was observed a few times. This chain connects TRBV19 to TRBJ1-5; maybe TRBD1 (5 bases). The CDR3 consists of 15 residues. The germline V and J ends were trimmed by 0 bases and 9 bases, with 15 bases remaining between them. In germline, CDR1 is LNHDA, CDR2 SQIVND (reference sequence). The CDR3 reads CASSIDRRGGWPQHF. The DNA of the CDR3 is TGTGCCAGTAGTATAGATCGGAGGGGAGGCTGGCCCCAGCATTTT. Complete variable domain (other parts from reference TRBV19 and TRBJ1-5): DGGITQSPKYLFRKEGQNVTLSCEQNLNHDAMYWYRQDPGQGLRLIYYSQIVNDFQKGDIAEGYSVSREKKESFPLTVTSAQKNPTAFYLCASSIDRRGGWPQHFGDGTRLSIL.

This chain uses TRBV23-1 with TRBJ1-3; D is unresolved. TRBV23-1 is recorded as an ORF, its role being uncertain. The CDR3 sequence is 15 residues long. V was shortened by 8 bases and J by 1 base, with 15 bases between the two germline ends. This chain's CDR3 is CASVEQGRSGNTIYF. The CDR3 nucleotides are TGCGCCAGCGTAGAACAAGGTAGGTCTGGAAACACCATATATTTT.

V usage is TRBV6-2 or TRBV6-3 and J usage is TRBJ1-5, with a possible D match to TRBD1 (5 bases). V lost 5 bases to trimming and J lost 3 bases, with 14 bases between them. The CDR3 spans 15 residues. Germline CDR1 MNHEY, CDR2 SVGEGT. CDR3 sequence reads: CASSGVGPHNQPQHF. CDR3 bases: TGTGCCAGCAGTGGAGTGGGGCCCCACAATCAGCCCCAGCATTTT.

The J gene is TRBJ2-1, the V gene TRBV24-1; D possibly corresponds to TRBD2 (6 bases). CDR3 length: 14 residues. Trimming removed 4 bases from V and 7 bases from J, with 13 bases in between. Germline assignment: CDR1 KGHDR and CDR2 SFDVKD. The CDR3 nucleotides read TGTGCCACCAGTGACGGGGGACGCCGGAATGAGCAGTTCTTC. This codes for CATSDGGRRNEQFF.

With respect to this clone: Because it lacks the conserved phenylalanine or tryptophan at the end, this CDR3 is likely a read error. Because the CDR3's place on the DNA is in doubt, the DNA is left out and the CDR3 is given as listed by TCRdb. The chain employs TRBV9 and TRBJ2-4. The CDR3 region is 10 residues in length, termini included. Germline V gene data show CDR1 as SGDLS and CDR2 as YYNGEE. CDR3 region: CASSVGFSGL.

The chain couples TRBV5-4 to TRBJ1-6; 10 bases align to TRBD1. Germline V gives CDR1 SGHNT, CDR2 YYREEE (reference sequence). This CDR3 contains 15 residues. The ends lost 3 bases at V and 8 bases at J; junction bases unmatched: 5. The CDR3 coding sequence is TGTGCCAGCAGCTCCGGACAGGGGGTTTATTCACCCCTCCACTTT. Amino acids: CASSSGQGVYSPLHF.

This rearrangement joins TRBV5-1 to TRBJ2-2; D gene unclear. The V end lost 5 bases, the J end lost 2 bases, and 16 bases lay between the germline ends. The CDR3 runs to 16 residues. Germline lookup yields CDR1 SGHRS and CDR2 YFSETQ. The CDR3 region is CASRGAITENTGELFF. Here the CDR3 DNA reads TGCGCCAGCAGGGGCGCCATAACAGAAAACACCGGGGAGCTGTTTTTT.

The rearrangement uses TRBV28 and TRBJ1-4; 7 nucleotides line up with TRBD1. Germline V gene sequence: CDR1 MDHEN, CDR2 SYDVKM. The length of the CDR3 is 15 residues. V gave up 4 bases and J gave up 4 bases; unmatched junction bases: 6. CDR3 nucleotides: TGTGCCAGCAGTTGGGGGACAGCCCTTAATGAAAAACTGTTTTTT. This encodes CASSWGTALNEKLFF.

The rearrangement joins TRBV27 to TRBJ1-6; D is ambiguous. Germline V gives CDR1 MNHEY, CDR2 SMNVEV (reference sequence). V was trimmed by 0 bases and J by 0 bases, leaving 9 bases between them. This CDR3 is 17 amino acids long. The CDR3 DNA sequence: TGTGCCAGCAGTTTATCCTCGGAGAGCTCCTATAATTCACCCCTCCACTTT. Protein product: CASSLSSESSYNSPLHF.

The CDR3: CASVSRGVAGNTIYF. CDR3 bases: TGTGCCAGTGTCAGTCGGGGGGTCGCTGGAAACACCATATATTTT. The genes are TRBV19 and TRBJ1-3, with D perhaps TRBD1 (5 bases). The CDR3 length is 15 residues. CDR1 is LNHDA, CDR2 SQIVND, per germline (reference sequence). V was clipped by 8 bases and J by 2 bases, with 16 bases between them.

The J gene is TRBJ1-1, the V gene TRBV12-3 or TRBV12-4; D ambiguous. The V end was cut by 4 bases, the J end by 1 base, with 4 bases between. There are 12 residues in the CDR3. DNA of the CDR3: TGTGCCAGCAGTTCGACGAACACTGAAGCTTTCTTT. This gives the protein CASSSTNTEAFF.

This sequence joins TRBV18 and TRBJ2-1; TRBD2 matches 8 bases. The germline V gene has CDR1 KGHSH and CDR2 LQKENI. With 3 bases clipped from V and 3 bases from J, the junction kept 7 bases outside the gene matches. This CDR3 comprises 16 residues. The CDR3 here is CASSPREGAHYNEQFF. CDR3 DNA sequence: TGTGCCAGCTCACCTCGGGAGGGCGCTCACTACAATGAGCAGTTCTTC.

This clone occurred a few times. The chain links TRBV7-2 to TRBJ2-7; 11 bases are a match to TRBD2. Germline-derived CDR1 and CDR2 are SGHTA and FQGNSA. The J segment lost 7 bases and the V segment lost 2 bases, leaving 16 bases of the junction unmatched. The CDR3 covers 18 residues. The CDR3, as DNA: TGTGCCAGCAGCTTACTGGGCAGTAGCGGGAGGGAGGTTGGTGAGCAGTACTTC. Translating gives CASSLLGSSGREVGEQYF.

The rearrangement joins TRBV19 to TRBJ1-2; TRBD1 might be the D (5 bases). CDR3 length: 14 amino acids. Germline V gene lookup returns CDR1 LNHDA and CDR2 SQIVND (reference sequence). Trimming stripped 6 bases from V and 4 bases from J, with 15 bases between. CDR3 region: CASSTEQGPYGYTF. The CDR3 DNA is TGTGCCAGTAGCACGGAGCAGGGTCCCTATGGCTACACCTTC.

The rearrangement uses TRBV2 and TRBJ2-3; maybe TRBD2 (7 bases). Between the trimmed V and J ends, which lost 2 bases and 4 bases, there was a span of 16 bases. The CDR3 loop spans 16 amino acids. CDR1 and CDR2 from the germline V gene are SNHLY and FYNNEI. The CDR3, as DNA: TGTGCCAGCAGTGAACTTCTAGCGGAGGGGGCAGATACGCAGTATTTT. Protein product: CASSELLAEGADTQYF.